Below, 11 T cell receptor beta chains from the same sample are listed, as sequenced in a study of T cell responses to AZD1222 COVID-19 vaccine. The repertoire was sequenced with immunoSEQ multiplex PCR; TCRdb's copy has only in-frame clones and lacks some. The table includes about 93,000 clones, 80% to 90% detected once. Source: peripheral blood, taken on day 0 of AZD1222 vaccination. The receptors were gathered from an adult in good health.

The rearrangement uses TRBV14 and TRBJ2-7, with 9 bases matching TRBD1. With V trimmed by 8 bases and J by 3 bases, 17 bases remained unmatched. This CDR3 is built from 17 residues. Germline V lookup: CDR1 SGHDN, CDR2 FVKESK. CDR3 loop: CASSPPGQGTHVYEQYF. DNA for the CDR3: TGTGCCAGCTCCCCGCCGGGACAGGGAACCCACGTCTACGAGCAGTACTTC. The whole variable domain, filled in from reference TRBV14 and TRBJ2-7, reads EAGVTQFPSHSVIEKGQTVTLRCDPISGHDNLYWYRRVMGKEIKFLLHFVKESKQDESGMPNNRFLAERTGGTYSTLKVQPAELEDSGVYFCASSPPGQGTHVYEQYFGPGTRLTVT.

Written as DNA, the CDR3 is TGTGCCAGTAGTATCTTTGGCATGAACACTGAAGCTTTCTTT. Amino acids: CASSIFGMNTEAFF. The rearrangement links TRBV19 to TRBJ1-1, with D unclear. Trimming removed 3 bases at V and 0 bases at J, with 8 bases between. The germline gives CDR1 LNHDA, CDR2 SQIVND (reference sequence). There are 14 residues in the CDR3. Full variable domain (rest looked up from reference TRBV19 and TRBJ1-1): DGGITQSPKYLFRKEGQNVTLSCEQNLNHDAMYWYRQDPGQGLRLIYYSQIVNDFQKGDIAEGYSVSREKKESFPLTVTSAQKNPTAFYLCASSIFGMNTEAFFGQGTRLTVV.

The CDR3 DNA reads TGTGCCGCATCCCGGCGGGGGAGCGGGGGGGCCTTTTTGAGCACCGGGGAGCTGTTTTTT. Residues: CAASRRGSGGAFLSTGELFF. This chain connects TRBV19 to TRBJ2-2; 10 bases are shared with TRBD2. CDR3 length: 20 amino acids. The germline V gene encodes CDR1 LNHDA and CDR2 SQIVND (reference sequence). V lost 11 bases, J lost 4 bases, and 25 bases stayed unmatched.

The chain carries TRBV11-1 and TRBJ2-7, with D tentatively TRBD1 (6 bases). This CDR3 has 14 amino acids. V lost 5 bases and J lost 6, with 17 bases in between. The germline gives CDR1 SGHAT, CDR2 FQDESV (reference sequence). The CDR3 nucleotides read TGTGCCAGCAGCCCCCGGGACACGGACGGCGAGCAGTACTTC. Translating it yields CASSPRDTDGEQYF.

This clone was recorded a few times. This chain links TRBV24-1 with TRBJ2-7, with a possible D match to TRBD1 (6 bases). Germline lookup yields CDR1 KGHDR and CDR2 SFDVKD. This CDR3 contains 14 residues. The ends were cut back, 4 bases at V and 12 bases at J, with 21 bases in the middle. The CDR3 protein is CATSEPLDRKGVYF. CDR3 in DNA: TGTGCCACCAGTGAACCTCTGGACCGGAAGGGGGTGTACTTC.

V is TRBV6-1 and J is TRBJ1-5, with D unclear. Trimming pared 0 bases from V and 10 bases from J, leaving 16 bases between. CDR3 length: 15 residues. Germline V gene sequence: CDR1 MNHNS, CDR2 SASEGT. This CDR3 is CASSEAAGFTIPQHF. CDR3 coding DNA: TGTGCCAGCAGTGAAGCCGCGGGGTTCACGATCCCCCAGCATTTT.

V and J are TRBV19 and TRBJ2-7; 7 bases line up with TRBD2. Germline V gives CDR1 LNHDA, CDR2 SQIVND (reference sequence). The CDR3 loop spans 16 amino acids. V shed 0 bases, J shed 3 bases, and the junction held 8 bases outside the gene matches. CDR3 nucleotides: TGTGCCAGTAGTATAGATTTGGCTAGCGGATACTACGAGCAGTACTTC. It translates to CASSIDLASGYYEQYF.

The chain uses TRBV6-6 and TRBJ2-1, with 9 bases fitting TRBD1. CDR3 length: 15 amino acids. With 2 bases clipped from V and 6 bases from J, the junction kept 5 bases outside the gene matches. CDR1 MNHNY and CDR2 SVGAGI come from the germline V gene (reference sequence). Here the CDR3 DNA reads TGTGCCAGCAGTTACGGACAGGGGCTCGGCAATGAGCAGTTCTTC. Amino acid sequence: CASSYGQGLGNEQFF.

CDR3 loop: CASSRDRGQQGQFF. The CDR3 DNA reads as TGTGCCAGCAGCCGGGACAGGGGGCAACAGGGGCAGTTCTTC. The V gene is TRBV7-2, the J gene TRBJ2-1; 12 bases agree with TRBD1. After removal of 5 bases from V and 12 bases from J, the junction contained 8 bases not matched to a gene. CDR1 is SGHTA, CDR2 FQGNSA, per germline. This CDR3 is built from 14 residues.

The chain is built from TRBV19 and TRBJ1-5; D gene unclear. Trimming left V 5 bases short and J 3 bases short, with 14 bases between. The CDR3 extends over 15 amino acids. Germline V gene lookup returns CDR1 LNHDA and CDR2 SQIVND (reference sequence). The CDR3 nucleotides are TGTGCCAGTAGTTCACGAGACGGAATCAATCAGCCCCAGCATTTT. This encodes CASSSRDGINQPQHF.

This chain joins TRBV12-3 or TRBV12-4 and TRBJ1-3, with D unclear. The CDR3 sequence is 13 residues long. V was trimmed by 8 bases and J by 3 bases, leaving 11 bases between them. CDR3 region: CASYPSYGNTIYF. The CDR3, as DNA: TGTGCCAGCTATCCAAGTTATGGAAACACCATATATTTT.